The rows below give T cell receptor beta chains drawn from one sample of a study of T cells after yellow fever vaccination. MiXCR, run by TCRdb on the 5' RACE reads, gives a single entry per CDR3 protein. The sample consists of about 260,000 distinct CDR3 sequences, about an eighth of them appearing once. The sequencing here drew on CD4+ T cells sorted from PBMCs, taken 45 days after the yellow fever booster vaccination. Every receptor here comes from a man aged 25 to 40 who received the YFV17D yellow fever vaccine. CDR3s include the opening cysteine and the closing phenylalanine or tryptophan. A D gene is named only where the DNA matches it firmly. Only some rows state a clone size, as once, few, many or a class for expanded clones.

abundance	d_gene	v_gene	j_gene	CDR3nt	CDR3aa
-	-	TRBV20-1	TRBJ2-3	TGCAGTGCTAGGCCGGGGGCAACCACAGATACGCAGTATTTT	CSARPGATTDTQYF
few	-	TRBV6-2/TRBV6-3	TRBJ1-1	TGTGCCAGCACCCAACTCGGGGGAAGAGGCACTGAAGCTTTCTTT	CASTQLGGRGTEAFF
-	-	TRBV20-1	TRBJ2-5	TGCAGTGCTAGTAGTGCTGGGCGGGGGACCCAGTACTTC	CSASSAGRGTQYF
few	TRBD2	TRBV27	TRBJ2-7	TGTGCCAGCAGTTTAGCCGGGACTAGCGCAAACTACGAGCAGTACTTC	CASSLAGTSANYEQYF
-	TRBD2	TRBV7-2	TRBJ2-1	TGTGCCAGCAGCCTGGCGGCGGGGGTGAGGAGGGAGCAGTTCTTC	CASSLAAGVRREQFF
once	-	TRBV7-9	TRBJ2-7	TGTGCCAGCAGCTCGTGGCCGACGGAGTACGAGCAGTACTTC	CASSSWPTEYEQYF
-	TRBD1	TRBV7-7	TRBJ2-2	TGTGCCAGCAGCTTAGATGAGACAGGGGACACCGGGGAGCTGTTTTTT	CASSLDETGDTGELFF
few	TRBD2	TRBV3-1	TRBJ2-1	TGTGCCAGCAGCCGACTAGCGGGAGGGCCAGGTGAGCAGTTCTTC	CASSRLAGGPGEQFF
few	TRBD1	TRBV20-1	TRBJ2-1	TGCAGTGCCGTTAACAGGGGGTCCTACAATGAGCAGTTCTTC	CSAVNRGSYNEQFF
few	-	TRBV28	TRBJ2-3	TGTGCCAGCAGAAATAATCCGGGTATCACAGATACGCAGTATTTT	CASRNNPGITDTQYF
-	-	TRBV18	TRBJ2-5	TGTGCCAGCTCACCGGGCACCGGTGAGACCCAGTACTTC	CASSPGTGETQYF
-	TRBD1	TRBV7-2	TRBJ2-7	TGTGCCAGCAGCTTGGACCGGGACAGGAACTACGAGCAGTACTTC	CASSLDRDRNYEQYF
few	TRBD2	TRBV6-5	TRBJ2-3	TGTGCCAGCAGTTACTCCAATGCGGGAGTGGGAGATACGCAGTATTTT	CASSYSNAGVGDTQYF
few	TRBD2	TRBV7-9	TRBJ2-3	TGTGCCAGCAGCTCACCTAGCGGATTCACAGATACGCAGTATTTT	CASSSPSGFTDTQYF
-	TRBD2	TRBV28	TRBJ2-2	TGTGCCAGCAATGGGGAGGGGAACACCGGGGAGCTGTTTTTT	CASNGEGNTGELFF